These 21 T cell receptor beta chains were sequenced from one sample in a study of cytomegalovirus exposure and HLA in healthy donors. 13 Jbeta primers and 60 Vbeta primers were used for the PCR. Here immunoSEQ multiplex PCR was the method, and the copy in TCRdb shows in-frame clones only, minus some. The profile shows 110,000 to 150,000 clones, about 81% of them singletons. The sequenced sample consisted of PBMCs. Every receptor here comes from a man aged 25 to 40 in good health and CMV-seronegative.

V and J are TRBV28 and TRBJ1-4; a possible D gene is TRBD1 (6 bases). Looked up from germline, CDR1 is MDHEN and CDR2 is SYDVKM. The CDR3 is 14 amino acids. V lost 6 bases and J lost 3, with 11 bases in between. DNA of the CDR3: TGTGCCAGCAGGACAGGTCCTTCTAATGAAAAACTGTTTTTT. This encodes CASRTGPSNEKLFF.

J is TRBJ1-5 and V is TRBV5-1; 8 bases fit TRBD1. The CDR3 totals 15 residues. The germline V gene has CDR1 SGHRS and CDR2 YFSETQ. Unmatched junction bases numbered 6, after V lost 2 bases and J lost 5 bases. CDR3 nucleotide sequence: TGCGCCAGCAGCTTCGGACAGGGTGAAGATCAGCCCCAGCATTTT. Residues: CASSFGQGEDQPQHF.

Worth noting for this clone: Different DNA sequences within this sample yield the same CDR3. The rearrangement uses TRBV18 and TRBJ2-1; the D gene is possibly TRBD2 (6 bases). V dropped 3 bases and J dropped 3 bases, with 6 bases sitting between them. Germline loops: CDR1 KGHSH, CDR2 LQKENI. The length of the CDR3 is 13 residues. The chain's CDR3 is CASSPGGYNEQFF. The CDR3 bases are TGTGCCAGCTCACCGGGAGGCTACAATGAGCAGTTCTTC.

The chain links TRBV27 to TRBJ2-1, with 10 positions matching TRBD2. CDR3 size: 16 residues. CDR1 is MNHEY, CDR2 SMNVEV, per germline (reference sequence). V gave up 5 bases and J gave up 0 bases; unmatched junction bases: 4. The CDR3 reads CASSITSGISYNEQFF. DNA for the CDR3: TGTGCCAGCAGTATCACTAGCGGGATCTCCTACAATGAGCAGTTCTTC.

This clone was found a few times. The chain employs TRBV19 and TRBJ1-1; D is perhaps TRBD1 (6 bases). V dropped 1 base and J dropped 2 bases, with 17 bases sitting between them. The CDR3 sequence is 17 residues long. Germline V lookup: CDR1 LNHDA, CDR2 SQIVND (reference sequence). Here the CDR3 reads CASSIVGGRVRNTEAFF. The CDR3 nucleotides read TGTGCCAGTAGTATAGTTGGGGGCAGGGTGAGAAACACTGAAGCTTTCTTT. Filled out from reference TRBV19 and TRBJ1-1, the complete variable domain reads DGGITQSPKYLFRKEGQNVTLSCEQNLNHDAMYWYRQDPGQGLRLIYYSQIVNDFQKGDIAEGYSVSREKKESFPLTVTSAQKNPTAFYLCASSIVGGRVRNTEAFFGQGTRLTVV.

The V call is TRBV28, the J call TRBJ2-5; 9 nucleotides align to TRBD1. Germline V gene sequence: CDR1 MDHEN, CDR2 SYDVKM. Unmatched junction bases numbered 5, after V lost 7 bases and J lost 5 bases. The CDR3 length is 13 residues. CDR3 residues: CASTKTGGETQYF. CDR3 DNA: TGTGCCAGCACCAAAACAGGGGGCGAGACCCAGTACTTC.

The chain links TRBV9 to TRBJ1-1; D ambiguous. The germline gives CDR1 SGDLS, CDR2 YYNGEE. The CDR3 has 15 residues. The V end was cut by 4 bases, the J end by 0 bases, with 13 bases between. Here the CDR3 reads CASSPGRGMNTEAFF. The CDR3 DNA is TGTGCCAGCAGCCCCGGACGGGGAATGAACACTGAAGCTTTCTTT.

CDR3 loop: CASSMQGSNGYTF. In DNA form, the CDR3 reads TGTGCCAGTAGTATGCAGGGTTCCAATGGCTACACCTTC. The V call is TRBV19, the J call TRBJ1-2; D may be TRBD1 (5 bases). There are 13 residues in the CDR3. Germline V gives CDR1 LNHDA, CDR2 SQIVND (reference sequence). Trimming took 3 bases from V and 6 from J, leaving 11 bases between them.

Concerning this clone: One end of the junction fails to match germline, which may point to a read error. The CDR3 loop is CASSPSGSGANGLTF. In DNA form, the CDR3 reads TGTGCCAGCAGCCCAAGTGGATCTGGGGCCAACGGCCTGACTTTC. The chain links TRBV5-4 to TRBJ2-6; D may be TRBD1 (5 bases). This CDR3 is built from 15 residues. Germline V gives CDR1 SGHNT, CDR2 YYREEE (reference sequence).

This clone was observed a few times. This rearrangement joins TRBV27 to TRBJ2-3; 10 nucleotides agree with TRBD1. The CDR3 covers 15 residues. The V gene's germline CDR1 is MNHEY and CDR2 SMNVEV (reference sequence). V dropped 8 bases and J dropped 3; count of bases not matched to a gene: 8. The DNA for the CDR3 is TGTGCCAGCTCATCCCCGGGACAGGGGACAGATACGCAGTATTTT. It codes for CASSSPGQGTDTQYF.

This clone was seen a handful of times. The chain employs TRBV6-1 and TRBJ1-5; 7 positions match TRBD1. Trimming removed 6 bases from V and 3 bases from J; junction bases left unmatched: 5. This CDR3 comprises 14 residues. From germline, CDR1 is MNHNS and CDR2 SASEGT. In nucleotides, the CDR3 is TGTGCCAGCAGCCTGACAGGGATCAATCAGCCCCAGCATTTT. This gives the protein CASSLTGINQPQHF.

The chain has TRBV28 and TRBJ2-1, with 8 bases matching TRBD1. Trimming at V came to 4 bases and at J to 7 bases, leaving 9 bases not matched to a gene. The CDR3 has 15 amino acids. From germline, CDR1 is MDHEN and CDR2 SYDVKM. CDR3 protein: CASSSSGGGVNEQFF. Written as DNA, the CDR3 is TGTGCCAGCAGTTCCTCAGGGGGCGGTGTAAATGAGCAGTTCTTC.

The rearrangement uses TRBV18 and TRBJ2-1; D may be TRBD2 (6 bases). V was shortened by 2 bases and J by 3 bases, with 17 bases between the two germline ends. From germline, CDR1 is KGHSH and CDR2 LQKENI. The CDR3 has 17 amino acids. Written as DNA, the CDR3 is TGTGCCAGCTCACCAGTCCAGGGAGCGGGCGGCTACAATGAGCAGTTCTTC. Translated: CASSPVQGAGGYNEQFF.

This clone occurred a few times. This rearrangement joins TRBV7-8 to TRBJ2-7; 15 nucleotides line up with TRBD2. This CDR3 is 17 amino acids long. Germline V gene data show CDR1 as SGHVS and CDR2 as FQNEAQ. Unmatched junction bases numbered 12, after V lost 8 bases and J lost 4 bases. The CDR3 DNA reads as TGTGCCAGCGCGGTCCCGGGACTAGCGGGAGGTGTATACGAGCAGTACTTC. It yields the protein CASAVPGLAGGVYEQYF.

The V and J genes are TRBV6-1 and TRBJ1-6; 7 bases fit TRBD1. The CDR3 runs 13 residues. V lost 7 bases, J lost 6 bases, and 3 bases stayed unmatched. Germline V lookup: CDR1 MNHNS, CDR2 SASEGT. CDR3 nucleotide sequence: TGTGCCAGCACACGGGACAGTAATTCACCCCTCCACTTT. Residues: CASTRDSNSPLHF.

This clone was detected once. The chain uses TRBV5-1 and TRBJ1-2; no firm D call. Trimming pared 0 bases from V and 3 bases from J, leaving 9 bases between. The CDR3 loop spans 14 amino acids. The germline CDR1 and CDR2 sequences are SGHRS and YFSETQ. The CDR3 DNA reads TGCGCCAGCAGCTTGGCGGAGGGTCACTATGGCTACACCTTC. Its protein product is CASSLAEGHYGYTF.

J is TRBJ2-3 and V is TRBV9; 11 bases map to TRBD2. V was pared by 3 bases and J by 2 bases, with 5 bases of the junction left unmatched. In germline, CDR1 is SGDLS, CDR2 YYNGEE. The length of the CDR3 is 16 residues. The CDR3 DNA reads TGTGCCAGCAGCGCCATAGCGGGAGGGCTCACAGATACGCAGTATTTT. Its protein product is CASSAIAGGLTDTQYF.

The chain recombines TRBV7-3 with TRBJ1-1, with TRBD1 matching 8 bases. The length of the CDR3 is 14 residues. J was trimmed by 5 bases and V by 1 base; bases with no gene match: 3. Germline V CDR1 and CDR2: SGHTA, FQGTGA. The CDR3 nucleotides read TGTGCCAGCAGCTTAATGGACAGGGAGACTGAAGCTTTCTTT. It specifies CASSLMDRETEAFF.

The chain links TRBV6-5 to TRBJ1-1; no reliable D call. In germline, CDR1 is MNHEY, CDR2 SVGAGI. The V end was cut by 0 bases, the J end by 2 bases, with 4 bases between. The CDR3 runs 13 residues. The CDR3 protein is CASSYSTNTEAFF. The CDR3 DNA sequence: TGTGCCAGCAGTTACTCGACAAACACTGAAGCTTTCTTT.

This sequence joins TRBV6-1 and TRBJ2-3; D perhaps matches TRBD1 (6 bases). Per the germline V gene, CDR1 is MNHNS and CDR2 is SASEGT. The CDR3 length is 14 residues. The V end lost 6 bases, the J end lost 1 base, and 11 bases lay between the germline ends. In DNA form, the CDR3 reads TGTGCCAGCAGCTCTCCAGGGGGCACAGATACGCAGTATTTT. Translated: CASSSPGGTDTQYF.

The chain uses TRBV29-1 and TRBJ1-1; TRBD1 matches at 7 bases. The germline gives CDR1 SQVTM, CDR2 ANQGSEA. This CDR3 has 15 amino acids. The J segment lost 3 bases and the V segment lost 1 base, leaving 8 bases of the junction unmatched. The CDR3, as DNA: TGCAGCGTTGAAGGAGACAGGGCAGTCTACACTGAAGCTTTCTTT. Protein sequence: CSVEGDRAVYTEAFF.